The 12 T cell receptor beta chains reported below all come from one sample, sequenced in a study of Tregs in tolerant kidney transplant recipients (dated by TCRdb to between 2018 and 2021). Libraries were built with the immunoSEQ multiplex PCR assay. This immuneACCESS table, as held by TCRdb, lists in-frame sequences with V and J called but not all clones. Of the missing ones, under half trace to an unresolved V gene in checked studies; the others have no known cause. The sample records some 100,000 clones, roughly 92% of which are singletons. Approximately 0.59% of the sample is in the top ten clones. The sequencing sample was made of CD4+ T cells from blood. The source of these receptors is a human donor in good health.

Turning to this clone: The CDR3 ends on some other residue instead of the conserved phenylalanine or tryptophan, so this is likely a read error. Because the CDR3's place on the DNA is in doubt, the DNA is left out and the CDR3 is given as listed by TCRdb. V and J are TRBV2 and TRBJ1-3. Germline assignment: CDR1 SNHLY and CDR2 FYNNEI. The length of the CDR3 is 13 amino acids, counting both ends. CDR3 in amino acids: CASSEGQGAPLEV.

The rearrangement uses TRBV6-5 and TRBJ1-2; D gene uncertain. V was clipped by 7 bases and J by 2 bases, with 11 bases between them. The germline gives CDR1 MNHEY, CDR2 SVGAGI. The CDR3 is 13 residues long. This CDR3 reads CASTLDTNYGYTF. The CDR3 DNA reads as TGTGCCAGCACCTTAGACACCAACTATGGCTACACCTTC.

The rearrangement uses TRBV19 and TRBJ2-1; 9 nucleotides match TRBD2. The germline V gene has CDR1 LNHDA and CDR2 SQIVND (reference sequence). Trimming at V came to 3 bases and at J to 6 bases, leaving 3 bases not matched to a gene. The length of the CDR3 is 14 residues. The CDR3 region is CASSIPLAGNEQFF. In DNA form, the CDR3 reads TGTGCCAGTAGTATTCCACTAGCGGGCAATGAGCAGTTCTTC. Drawing the rest from reference TRBV19 and TRBJ2-1, the complete variable domain is DGGITQSPKYLFRKEGQNVTLSCEQNLNHDAMYWYRQDPGQGLRLIYYSQIVNDFQKGDIAEGYSVSREKKESFPLTVTSAQKNPTAFYLCASSIPLAGNEQFFGPGTRLTVL.

This chain connects TRBV9 to TRBJ2-7, with 7 positions matching TRBD2. V shed 1 base, J shed 2 bases, and the junction held 3 bases outside the gene matches. This CDR3 region has 14 residues. Per the germline V gene, CDR1 is SGDLS and CDR2 is YYNGEE. The CDR3 region has the DNA TGTGCCAGCAGCGTAACCAGCGGGGCCTACGAGCAGTACTTC. Translating gives CASSVTSGAYEQYF.

The V gene is TRBV7-9, the J gene TRBJ1-2; maybe TRBD1 (5 bases). Per the germline V gene, CDR1 is SEHNR and CDR2 is FQNEAQ (reference sequence). Trimming took off 5 bases at V and 2 bases at J, with 15 bases between the two ends. This CDR3 spans 15 amino acids. This CDR3 reads CASSPAGGLNYGYTF. CDR3 coding DNA: TGTGCCAGCAGCCCAGCGGGGGGATTAAACTATGGCTACACCTTC.

The chain couples TRBV6-5 to TRBJ2-7; D unclear. The V end lost 5 bases, the J end lost 0 bases, and 11 bases lay between the germline ends. The germline gives CDR1 MNHEY, CDR2 SVGAGI. The CDR3 runs to 14 residues. This CDR3 reads CASSVERSSYEQYF. The CDR3 bases are TGTGCCAGCAGTGTCGAGAGAAGCTCCTACGAGCAGTACTTC.

This CDR3 is CAWSNSYEQYF. CDR3 bases: TGTGCCTGGAGTAACAGTTACGAGCAGTACTTC. The chain recombines TRBV30 with TRBJ2-7, with D unresolved. V lost 2 bases and J 4 bases, leaving 6 bases between the germline ends. The length of the CDR3 is 11 residues. Germline V CDR1 and CDR2: GTSNPN, SVGIG (reference sequence).

This clone occurred once. The chain recombines TRBV5-4 with TRBJ2-2, with 8 positions matching TRBD1. Germline loops: CDR1 SGHNT, CDR2 YYREEE (reference sequence). Trimming took 1 base from V and 1 from J; bases not matched to a gene: 6. This CDR3 comprises 17 residues. The CDR3 spells CASSLPKGQGNTGELFF. In DNA, the CDR3 is TGTGCCAGCAGCTTGCCCAAAGGACAGGGGAACACCGGGGAGCTGTTTTTT.

The chain recombines TRBV19 with TRBJ2-4, with 9 bases aligning to TRBD2. The CDR3 consists of 16 residues. Looked up from germline, CDR1 is LNHDA and CDR2 is SQIVND (reference sequence). The V segment lost 7 bases and the J segment 0 bases; nucleotides outside the gene matches: 7. CDR3 protein: CASTTLAGVAKNIQYF. Written as DNA, the CDR3 is TGTGCCAGTACCACACTAGCGGGTGTAGCCAAAAACATTCAGTACTTC.

This chain links TRBV5-1 with TRBJ2-5; 7 bases align to TRBD2. This CDR3 is built from 17 residues. The germline CDR1 and CDR2 sequences are SGHRS and YFSETQ. The ends lost 4 bases at V and 4 bases at J; junction bases unmatched: 16. The CDR3 sequence is CASSPGRGGVRTETQYF. CDR3 in DNA: TGCGCCAGCAGCCCGGGGAGGGGCGGTGTGCGGACAGAGACCCAGTACTTC.

J is TRBJ2-7 and V is TRBV11-2; TRBD1 agrees at 10 bases. CDR1 SGHAT and CDR2 FQNNGV come from the germline V gene. There are 15 residues in the CDR3. The J segment lost 7 bases and the V segment lost 5 bases, leaving 11 bases of the junction unmatched. CDR3 in DNA: TGTGCCAGCAGCCCAGCCGGGACAGGGGCGTTGGAGCAGTACTTC. This translates into CASSPAGTGALEQYF.

The chain has TRBV29-1 and TRBJ1-4; D gene unclear. CDR1 is SQVTM and CDR2 is ANQGSEA in the germline V gene. CDR3 length equals 13 residues. With 5 bases removed from V and 4 bases from J, the gap between germline ends came to 11 bases. CDR3 protein: CSVQPGSNEKLFF. In DNA form, the CDR3 reads TGCAGCGTTCAGCCCGGGAGTAATGAAAAACTGTTTTTT.